One sample yielded the 25 T cell receptor beta chains listed below, sequenced in a study of blood T cells in healthy people across ages. The use of a sample-barcoded 5' primer and a J-beta primer mix characterized a second PCR of roughly 7 to 11 cycles. TCRdb redid the calling of the 5' RACE reads with MiXCR, one entry per CDR3 protein. The data hold approximately 700,000 distinct CDR3 sequences, with around 32% observed a single time. The sequenced sample consisted of blood. The receptors shown here come from a woman older than 75 in good health.

The chain has TRBV24-1 and TRBJ2-6; TRBD2 is a possible D gene (7 bases). The germline V gene encodes CDR1 KGHDR and CDR2 SFDVKD. Trimming removed 6 bases at V and 5 bases at J, with 16 bases between. This CDR3 contains 16 residues. The CDR3 here is CATSNERGGRANVLTF. The CDR3 DNA reads TGTGCCACCAGTAACGAAAGGGGGGGTCGGGCCAACGTCCTGACTTTC.

The chain combines TRBV5-1 with TRBJ2-3; D unclear. With 0 bases removed from V and 5 bases from J, the gap between germline ends came to 13 bases. CDR1 is SGHRS, CDR2 YFSETQ, per germline. The CDR3 extends over 15 amino acids. The CDR3 here is CASSLEGRPRDTQYF. The CDR3 region has the DNA TGCGCCAGCAGCTTGGAGGGCAGACCTAGAGATACGCAGTATTTT. The full variable domain, with the rest looked up from reference TRBV5-1 and TRBJ2-3, is KAGVTQTPRYLIKTRGQQVTLSCSPISGHRSVSWYQQTPGQGLQFLFEYFSETQRNKGNFPGRFSGRQFSNSRSEMNVSTLELGDSALYLCASSLEGRPRDTQYFGPGTRLTVL.

This clonotype was found many times. The V and J genes are TRBV5-1 and TRBJ2-7, with D hard to call. Trimming shortened V by 4 bases and J by 5 bases, and 19 bases separated the two germline ends. The germline V gene has CDR1 SGHRS and CDR2 YFSETQ. This CDR3 comprises 15 residues. CDR3 sequence (DNA): TGCGCCAGCAGCCTGGTAGGCCTTAAGGCGAACGAGCAGTACTTC. It translates to CASSLVGLKANEQYF.

This clonotype was seen repeatedly, ten times or more. The junction departs from the called germline gene at one end, perhaps through a read error. The V gene is TRBV7-2, the J gene TRBJ1-5, with TRBD1 as a possible D gene (6 bases). The CDR3 contains 15 residues. Germline V gives CDR1 SGHTA, CDR2 FQGNSA. The CDR3 region has the DNA TGTGCCAGCAGTTCTTCCAGGGGTGGCAACCAGCCCCAGCATTTT. Translating it yields CASSSSRGGNQPQHF.

The CDR3 DNA reads as TGCAGTGCTAGAGTCGCGGGGTTGAAGGATCAGCCCCAGCATTTT. Amino acids: CSARVAGLKDQPQHF. V usage is TRBV20-1 and J usage is TRBJ1-5; D call uncertain. Germline V CDR1 and CDR2: DFQATT, SNEGSKA (reference sequence). V was cut by 1 base and J by 5 bases, with 15 bases left in between. The CDR3 runs to 15 residues.

This sequence joins TRBV6-5 and TRBJ1-5, with no clear D. CDR1 is MNHEY and CDR2 is SVGAGI in the germline V gene. Trimming stripped 5 bases from V and 6 bases from J, with 8 bases between. CDR3 length: 12 amino acids. The CDR3 sequence: CASSNGVQPQHF. Written as DNA, the CDR3 is TGTGCCAGCAGTAACGGGGTTCAGCCCCAGCATTTT.

This clonotype was detected many times. This chain joins TRBV5-5 and TRBJ2-3; D remains unclear. The CDR3 totals 16 residues. V lost 0 bases to trimming and J lost 2 bases, with 13 bases between them. Looked up from germline, CDR1 is SGHKS and CDR2 is YYEKEE (reference sequence). The CDR3 loop is CASSLDPSVNTDTQYF. CDR3 sequence (DNA): TGTGCCAGCAGCTTGGACCCTAGTGTTAACACAGATACGCAGTATTTT.

The chain couples TRBV6-6 to TRBJ2-5; 10 positions agree with TRBD2. The CDR3 spans 16 residues. J gave up 10 bases and V 5 bases, and 16 bases lay outside the gene matches. Germline lookup yields CDR1 MNHNY and CDR2 SVGAGI (reference sequence). The CDR3 here is CASSPDLAGARRDQYF. CDR3 nucleotide sequence: TGTGCCAGCAGTCCGGACCTAGCGGGGGCCCGGAGGGACCAGTACTTC.

The table lists this clonotype with many counts. This chain links TRBV20-1 with TRBJ2-7, with D unresolved. Trimming took 3 bases from V and 6 from J, leaving 15 bases between them. This CDR3 comprises 13 residues. Germline lookup yields CDR1 DFQATT and CDR2 SNEGSKA (reference sequence). The CDR3 coding sequence is TGCAGTGCTAGTCCAGGTGGCAGTATCGAGCAGTACTTC. It codes for CSASPGGSIEQYF.

The chain uses TRBV18 and TRBJ2-3; perhaps TRBD2 as D (5 bases). The CDR3 has 13 residues. The germline V and J ends were trimmed by 8 bases and 1 base, with 10 bases remaining between them. CDR1 KGHSH and CDR2 LQKENI come from the germline V gene. As DNA, the CDR3 is TGTGCCAGCGTTGGACTTCGCACAGATACGCAGTATTTT. It translates to CASVGLRTDTQYF.

The sample holds many counts of this clonotype. The chain employs TRBV21-1 and TRBJ1-2. TRBV21-1 has pseudogene status. This CDR3 is 15 amino acids long. For the CDR3, the DNA is TGTGCCAGCAGCAGGCTTGCTCAACTTAACTATGGCTACACCTTC. It yields the protein CASSRLAQLNYGYTF.

About this clonotype: A much larger clone differs by one base, so this may be a read error. The chain couples TRBV24-1 to TRBJ2-1, with D uncertain. Germline V gene sequence: CDR1 KGHDR, CDR2 SFDVKD. This CDR3 spans 13 amino acids. Trimming pared 4 bases from V and 8 bases from J, leaving 11 bases between. The CDR3 loop reads CATSESVAHEQFF. The CDR3 nucleotides are TGTGCCACCAGTGAATCGGTTGCGCATGAGCAGTTCTTC.

The chain uses TRBV4-2 and TRBJ1-3; the D is unclear. Germline values: CDR1 LGHNA, CDR2 YNFKEQ. This CDR3 comprises 13 residues. Trimming pared 0 bases from V and 8 bases from J, leaving 8 bases between. CDR3 in amino acids: CASSQEVGYTIYF. The CDR3 DNA is TGTGCCAGCAGCCAAGAGGTGGGCTACACCATATATTTT.

This clonotype appeared many times. The chain has TRBV6-5 and TRBJ2-7, with D tentatively TRBD1 (6 bases). Germline CDR1 reads MNHEY; CDR2 reads SVGAGI. The CDR3 totals 13 residues. V was clipped by 2 bases and J by 5 bases, with 10 bases between them. The CDR3 here is CASSYRGTHEQYF. CDR3 DNA: TGTGCCAGCAGTTACAGGGGGACCCACGAGCAGTACTTC.

This clonotype was seen repeatedly, ten times or more. The chain links TRBV20-1 to TRBJ2-3; D gene uncertain. The V end was cut by 2 bases, the J end by 2 bases, with 8 bases between. The germline CDR1 and CDR2 sequences are DFQATT and SNEGSKA (reference sequence). The CDR3 is 13 amino acids. The CDR3 is CSARSVTTDTQYF. CDR3 sequence (DNA): TGCAGTGCTAGATCGGTTACCACAGATACGCAGTATTTT.

This sequence joins TRBV30 and TRBJ2-1; D is unresolved. This CDR3 contains 14 residues. V was pared by 4 bases and J by 0 bases, with 10 bases between. Germline CDR1 GTSNPN, CDR2 SVGIG (reference sequence). In nucleotides, the CDR3 is TGTGCCTGGACTAAAGGAAGCTCCTACAATGAGCAGTTCTTC. Its protein product is CAWTKGSSYNEQFF. Looking up the rest from reference TRBV30 and TRBJ2-1 gives the full variable domain: SQTIHQWPATLVQPVGSPLSLECTVEGTSNPNLYWYRQAAGRGLQLLFYSVGIGQISSEVPQNLSASRPQDRQFILSSKKLLLSDSGFYLCAWTKGSSYNEQFFGPGTRLTVL.

The chain employs TRBV20-1 and TRBJ1-2, with D maybe TRBD1 (5 bases). Trimming removed 0 bases at V and 2 bases at J, with 10 bases between. Germline V gene sequence: CDR1 DFQATT, CDR2 SNEGSKA (reference sequence). The CDR3 sequence is 14 residues long. The CDR3 is CSARDPRGNYGYTF. As DNA, the CDR3 is TGCAGTGCTAGAGACCCGAGGGGCAACTATGGCTACACCTTC.

The sample holds a few counts of this clonotype. One base away lies a much larger clone, so this may be a sequencing read error. The CDR3 protein is CAISESASGGLNEQYF. As DNA, the CDR3 is TGTGCCATCAGTGAGTCGGCTAGCGGGGGTTTGAATGAGCAGTACTTC. V and J are TRBV10-3 and TRBJ2-5; 10 bases agree with TRBD2. The CDR3 covers 16 residues. With 0 bases clipped from V and 11 bases from J, the junction kept 12 bases outside the gene matches. In germline, CDR1 is ENHRY, CDR2 SYGVKD.

This clonotype appeared many times. This chain links TRBV7-2 with TRBJ2-1, with D maybe TRBD2 (7 bases). The CDR3 extends over 16 amino acids. V shed 0 bases and J shed 2 bases, with 11 bases lying between them. Germline V lookup: CDR1 SGHTA, CDR2 FQGNSA. In DNA form, the CDR3 reads TGTGCCAGCAGCTTAGCCGGCGGGGGCCCCTACAATGAGCAGTTCTTC. This gives the protein CASSLAGGGPYNEQFF. The full variable domain, completed using reference TRBV7-2 and TRBJ2-1, is GAGVSQSPSNKVTEKGKDVELRCDPISGHTALYWYRQSLGQGLEFLIYFQGNSAPDKSGLPSDRFSAERTGGSVSTLTIQRTQQEDSAVYLCASSLAGGGPYNEQFFGPGTRLTVL.

This clonotype was counted ten times or more. The chain combines TRBV7-8 with TRBJ2-7, with a possible D match to TRBD2 (5 bases). Per the germline V gene, CDR1 is SGHVS and CDR2 is FQNEAQ. The CDR3 runs to 13 residues. Trimming shortened V by 4 bases and J by 3 bases, and 10 bases separated the two germline ends. The CDR3 loop reads CASSWFEGYEQYF. The CDR3 DNA reads TGTGCCAGCAGCTGGTTTGAGGGCTACGAGCAGTACTTC.

Details on this clonotype: A much larger clone lies one base from this, so it may be a read error. The chain employs TRBV20-1 and TRBJ2-5; D is ambiguous. Trimming took off 4 bases at V and 11 bases at J, with 14 bases between the two ends. Germline V gene lookup returns CDR1 DFQATT and CDR2 SNEGSKA (reference sequence). This CDR3 has 11 residues. CDR3 amino acids: CSAIWVNEQYF. DNA of the CDR3: TGCAGTGCTATCTGGGTAAATGAGCAGTACTTC.

This chain uses TRBV28 with TRBJ1-2; D gene ambiguous. Germline loops: CDR1 MDHEN, CDR2 SYDVKM. V lost 4 bases to trimming and J lost 2 bases, with 17 bases between them. The CDR3 has 16 amino acids. The CDR3: CASSSAARTINYGYTF. CDR3 DNA: TGTGCCAGCAGTTCAGCCGCCCGGACTATAAACTATGGCTACACCTTC.

The rearrangement links TRBV5-1 to TRBJ2-4; 12 bases line up with TRBD2. The DNA end is more similar to TRBJ2-7, so the J call may be wrong. CDR1 is SGHRS and CDR2 is YFSETQ in the germline V gene. The CDR3 length is 16 residues. The chain's CDR3 is CASSLARTSGDHEQYF. The CDR3 DNA reads as TGCGCCAGCAGCTTGGCCAGGACTAGCGGGGACCACGAGCAGTACTTC.

This clonotype was counted ten times or more. V is TRBV6-5 and J is TRBJ1-1, with unresolved D. Deletions cut 7 bases from V and 2 bases from J, with 8 bases between. This CDR3 has 12 residues. The V gene's germline CDR1 is MNHEY and CDR2 SVGAGI. The CDR3 DNA reads TGTGCCAGCAATAGGGCTAACACTGAAGCTTTCTTT. Residues: CASNRANTEAFF.

In this sample, this clonotype turned up a few times. This chain uses TRBV7-9 with TRBJ1-1; D not certain. Looked up from germline, CDR1 is SEHNR and CDR2 is FQNEAQ (reference sequence). The CDR3 spans 12 residues. V lost 5 bases to trimming and J lost 11 bases, with 15 bases between them. This CDR3 reads CASSVPGGRAFF. CDR3 DNA: TGTGCCAGCAGCGTTCCCGGCGGCAGGGCTTTCTTT.